These 25 T cell receptor beta chains originate from one sample sequenced in a study of shared clonotypes between healthy human individuals. Assay used: immunoSEQ multiplex PCR; TCRdb lists only in-frame clones, some missing. The sample contains hundreds of thousands of clones, around 78% of which appear only once. The sequenced material came from memory CD4+ T cells sorted from blood. Noted subset: CD45RA-negative fraction. Every receptor here comes from a woman in her 30s in good health.

This clone showed up just once. This chain joins TRBV14 and TRBJ2-3; D may be TRBD2 (6 bases). This CDR3 spans 15 amino acids. The V end was cut by 8 bases, the J end by 2 bases, with 17 bases between. Germline V CDR1 and CDR2: SGHDN, FVKESK. CDR3 DNA sequence: TGTGCCAGCCAGGAGGGCTGGGAGGTCACAGATACGCAGTATTTT. It is translated as CASQEGWEVTDTQYF.

The chain links TRBV4-2 to TRBJ1-2, with no clear D. Germline V gives CDR1 LGHNA, CDR2 YNFKEQ. The CDR3 sequence is 14 residues long. The ends were cut back, 3 bases at V and 5 bases at J, with 13 bases in the middle. This chain's CDR3 is CASSHGQVRYGYTF. CDR3 DNA: TGTGCCAGCAGCCATGGCCAGGTACGGTATGGCTACACCTTC.

This clone was picked up many times. J is TRBJ1-1 and V is TRBV21-1; no DNA check was done on the table's D call, TRBD1. TRBV21-1 is recorded as a pseudogene. The CDR3 totals 14 residues. CDR3 sequence (DNA): TGTGCCAGCAGCAAGGAAACAGGGGGCACTGAAGCTTTCTTT. It is translated as CASSKETGGTEAFF.

J is TRBJ1-4 and V is TRBV4-1; tentatively, D is TRBD1 (6 bases). Germline V gene lookup returns CDR1 MGHRA and CDR2 YSYEKL. V was trimmed by 6 bases and J by 10 bases, leaving 21 bases between them. This CDR3 contains 15 residues. The CDR3 region has the DNA TGCGCCAGCAGACAGGGCCGGGAGATAGCGGGAAAACTGTTTTTT. The encoded protein is CASRQGREIAGKLFF.

In this sample, this clone turned up a few times. V and J are TRBV2 and TRBJ1-4; D perhaps matches TRBD1 (5 bases). V gave up 6 bases and J gave up 7 bases, with 21 bases separating them. The CDR3 runs to 16 residues. CDR1 is SNHLY and CDR2 is FYNNEI in the germline V gene. CDR3 in amino acids: CASSRSTDLSGEKLFF. The CDR3 DNA reads TGTGCCAGCAGCAGGTCGACAGACCTATCGGGTGAAAAACTGTTTTTT.

The chain combines TRBV19 with TRBJ1-3; D gene unclear. Trimming shortened V by 7 bases and J by 0 bases, and 4 bases separated the two germline ends. The CDR3 length is 12 residues. Germline CDR1 LNHDA, CDR2 SQIVND (reference sequence). In DNA, the CDR3 is TGTGCCAGTACCACCTCTGGAAACACCATATATTTT. Translating it yields CASTTSGNTIYF.

CDR3 nucleotides: TGCGCCAGCAGCCAGGTACTAGCGGGATGGCCCGGGGAGCTGTTTTTT. Amino acid sequence: CASSQVLAGWPGELFF. This chain uses TRBV4-1 with TRBJ2-2; 10 positions agree with TRBD2. Germline V gene lookup returns CDR1 MGHRA and CDR2 YSYEKL. The CDR3 totals 16 residues. V shed 3 bases and J 6 bases; nucleotides not matched to a gene: 7.

This clone was detected ten times or more. The V call is TRBV4-1, the J call TRBJ1-3, with 9 bases lining up with TRBD1. J lost 0 bases, V lost 3 bases, and 6 bases had no gene match. CDR3 size: 17 residues. Germline loops: CDR1 MGHRA, CDR2 YSYEKL. CDR3 in DNA: TGCGCCAGCAGCCAGGGGGACAGGGTGGACTCTGGAAACACCATATATTTT. Translation gives CASSQGDRVDSGNTIYF.

This chain connects TRBV6-6 to TRBJ2-1; D call uncertain. CDR1 and CDR2 (germline): MNHNY, SVGAGI (reference sequence). V was pared by 0 bases and J by 12 bases, with 9 bases between. The CDR3 has 12 residues. CDR3 bases: TGTGCCAGCAGTTACTCGAGAGCTCTGCAGTTCTTC. This sequence encodes CASSYSRALQFF.

The chain combines TRBV28 with TRBJ2-7; TRBD1 might be the D (5 bases). V was pared by 4 bases and J by 2 bases, with 12 bases between. Germline CDR1 reads MDHEN; CDR2 reads SYDVKM. This CDR3 has 14 amino acids. The CDR3 DNA is TGTGCCAGCAGTTCGCCGACAGTTACCTACGAGCAGTACTTC. This sequence encodes CASSSPTVTYEQYF.

This clone was observed many times. The chain is built from TRBV5-6 and TRBJ2-2; D remains unclear. The CDR3 consists of 12 residues. V lost 0 bases, J lost 6 bases, and 3 bases lay in between. CDR1 and CDR2 from the germline V gene are SGHDT and YYEEEE. The CDR3 DNA reads TGTGCCAGCAGCTTGGGGTCCGGGGAGCTGTTTTTT. It yields the protein CASSLGSGELFF. The full variable domain, completed using reference TRBV5-6 and TRBJ2-2, is DAGVTQSPTHLIKTRGQQVTLRCSPKSGHDTVSWYQQALGQGPQFIFQYYEEEERQRGNFPDRFSGHQFPNYSSELNVNALLLGDSALYLCASSLGSGELFFGEGSRLTVL.

This clone was recorded once. The chain is built from TRBV19 and TRBJ1-5, with D maybe TRBD1 (6 bases). V was trimmed by 5 bases and J by 5 bases, leaving 13 bases between them. CDR3 length: 14 residues. In germline, CDR1 is LNHDA, CDR2 SQIVND (reference sequence). The CDR3: CASSPLDSHQPQHF. Written as DNA, the CDR3 is TGTGCCAGTAGTCCTTTGGACAGTCATCAGCCCCAGCATTTT. Combining the CDR3 with reference TRBV19 and TRBJ1-5 gives the whole variable domain DGGITQSPKYLFRKEGQNVTLSCEQNLNHDAMYWYRQDPGQGLRLIYYSQIVNDFQKGDIAEGYSVSREKKESFPLTVTSAQKNPTAFYLCASSPLDSHQPQHFGDGTRLSIL.

This clone appeared once. The rearrangement uses TRBV27 and TRBJ2-1, with 11 bases fitting TRBD2. CDR1 and CDR2 (germline): MNHEY, SMNVEV (reference sequence). V shed 2 bases, J shed 8 bases, and the junction held 5 bases outside the gene matches. CDR3 length equals 15 residues. CDR3 nucleotides: TGTGCCAGCAGTTTAACTAGCGGGAGATTCGATGAGCAGTTCTTC. Residues: CASSLTSGRFDEQFF.

This clone was picked up a small number of times. This sequence joins TRBV2 and TRBJ2-3; D is possibly TRBD1 (6 bases). The CDR3 contains 13 residues. Between the trimmed V and J ends, which lost 6 bases and 6 bases, there was a span of 13 bases. Germline V gene data show CDR1 as SNHLY and CDR2 as FYNNEI. CDR3 region: CASSGQIQDTQYF. CDR3 bases: TGTGCCAGCAGCGGACAGATTCAGGATACGCAGTATTTT.

The rearrangement uses TRBV2 and TRBJ2-3; no clear D. Germline CDR1 is SNHLY and CDR2 is FYNNEI. The CDR3 extends over 14 amino acids. The V and J ends lost 8 bases and 1 base respectively, with 13 bases between them. DNA of the CDR3: TGTGCCAGCTGTGGCTTATTACGCACAGATACGCAGTATTTT. This gives the protein CASCGLLRTDTQYF.

The chain's CDR3 is CASSSWGGTEAFF. The CDR3 DNA sequence: TGCGCCAGCAGCAGCTGGGGGGGCACTGAAGCTTTCTTT. The J gene is TRBJ1-1, the V gene TRBV4-1; D possibly corresponds to TRBD1 (5 bases). The germline CDR1 and CDR2 sequences are MGHRA and YSYEKL. The CDR3 runs to 13 residues. V was trimmed by 5 bases and J by 4 bases, leaving 11 bases between them.

Details on this clone: The sample holds other DNA sequences that translate to the same CDR3. The rearrangement joins TRBV28 to TRBJ2-3; 7 bases align to TRBD2. The CDR3 extends over 15 amino acids. Germline V gene lookup returns CDR1 MDHEN and CDR2 SYDVKM. The trim removed 4 bases at V and 0 bases at J, leaving 4 bases unmatched. The CDR3 coding sequence is TGTGCCAGCAGTTCTAGCGGAGCCAGCACAGATACGCAGTATTTT. Protein product: CASSSSGASTDTQYF.

This sequence joins TRBV18 and TRBJ1-5; the match to TRBD1 covers 9 bases. The V gene's germline CDR1 is KGHSH and CDR2 LQKENI. The V segment lost 3 bases and the J segment 6 bases; nucleotides outside the gene matches: 6. The CDR3 is 15 residues long. CDR3 nucleotide sequence: TGTGCCAGCTCACCGACAGGGGGAGCCGGTCAGCCCCAGCATTTT. Its protein product is CASSPTGGAGQPQHF.

This sequence joins TRBV28 and TRBJ2-7; D is possibly TRBD1 or TRBD2 (5 bases each). This CDR3 has 13 amino acids. CDR1 is MDHEN, CDR2 SYDVKM, per germline. V was shortened by 2 bases and J by 6 bases, with 11 bases between the two germline ends. In DNA, the CDR3 is TGTGCCAGCAGTTTACCGCCGGGACCCGAGCAGTACTTC. It translates to CASSLPPGPEQYF.

This clone occurred many times. The chain is built from TRBV27 and TRBJ2-4; TRBD2 matches 13 bases. The CDR3 totals 20 residues. CDR1 and CDR2 from the germline V gene are MNHEY and SMNVEV (reference sequence). With V trimmed by 5 bases and J by 8 bases, 21 bases remained unmatched. The CDR3 DNA follows: TGTGCCAGCAGTCGCCGGGACAGCCAATTGGGACTAGCGGGATTAGACATTCAGTACTTC. This gives the protein CASSRRDSQLGLAGLDIQYF.

This clone showed up just a few times. Other DNA sequences in the sample encode the same CDR3. This rearrangement joins TRBV18 to TRBJ2-3; D gene uncertain. V was cut by 3 bases and J by 0 bases, with 1 base left in between. The CDR3 sequence is 12 residues long. Looked up from germline, CDR1 is KGHSH and CDR2 is LQKENI. CDR3 sequence reads: CASSPSTDTQYF. Here the CDR3 DNA reads TGTGCCAGCTCACCCAGCACAGATACGCAGTATTTT. The full variable domain, completed using reference TRBV18 and TRBJ2-3, is NAGVMQNPRHLVRRRGQEARLRCSPMKGHSHVYWYRQLPEEGLKFMVYLQKENIIDESGMPKERFSAEFPKEGPSILRIQQVVRGDSAAYFCASSPSTDTQYFGPGTRLTVL.

The J gene is TRBJ2-1, the V gene TRBV5-6, with 7 bases matching TRBD1. Germline-derived CDR1 and CDR2 are SGHDT and YYEEEE. The junction had 5 bases not matched to a gene; V was cut back by 4 bases and J by 4 bases. This CDR3 is 14 amino acids long. The CDR3: CASSRQGPYNEQFF. DNA of the CDR3: TGTGCCAGCAGCCGACAGGGTCCATACAATGAGCAGTTCTTC.

In regard to this clone: The same CDR3 can be traced to other DNA sequences in this sample. V and J are TRBV6-1 and TRBJ1-5; D ambiguous. This CDR3 comprises 15 residues. Germline loops: CDR1 MNHNS, CDR2 SASEGT. Trimming left V 0 bases short and J 0 bases short, with 6 bases between. The CDR3 region has the DNA TGTGCCAGCAGTGAAGCGACGGTTAGCAATCAGCCCCAGCATTTT. Translated, it gives CASSEATVSNQPQHF.

This clone was counted once. J is TRBJ1-2 and V is TRBV18, with D possibly matching TRBD1 (5 bases). Germline CDR1 KGHSH, CDR2 LQKENI. This CDR3 has 15 residues. Trimming pared 8 bases from V and 2 bases from J, leaving 18 bases between. The DNA of the CDR3 is TGTGCCAGCGTATCCGACAGACACCCGAACTATGGCTACACCTTC. It codes for CASVSDRHPNYGYTF. The variable domain in full, completed from reference TRBV18 and TRBJ1-2, reads NAGVMQNPRHLVRRRGQEARLRCSPMKGHSHVYWYRQLPEEGLKFMVYLQKENIIDESGMPKERFSAEFPKEGPSILRIQQVVRGDSAAYFCASVSDRHPNYGYTFGSGTRLTVV.

The rearrangement links TRBV7-3 to TRBJ1-3; no clear D gene. Germline V lookup: CDR1 SGHTA, CDR2 FQGTGA. V dropped 5 bases and J dropped 3 bases, with 11 bases sitting between them. This CDR3 region has 14 residues. The CDR3 region is CASSPGSSGNTIYF. In DNA form, the CDR3 reads TGTGCCAGCAGCCCCGGGTCTAGTGGAAACACCATATATTTT.